The 21 T cell receptor beta chains given below trace back to one sample, sequenced in a study of T cells after yellow fever vaccination. TCRdb re-called the 5' RACE reads with MiXCR, one entry per CDR3 protein. The sample includes some 550,000 distinct CDR3 sequences, roughly 21% of them seen just once. The source was PBMCs, collected 15 days after the yellow fever booster vaccination. The source of these receptors is a man younger than 40 who received the YFV17D yellow fever vaccine.

The chain joins TRBV7-2 to TRBJ2-7, with 8 positions matching TRBD2. Per the germline V gene, CDR1 is SGHTA and CDR2 is FQGNSA. CDR3 size: 15 residues. V lost 5 bases and J lost 2; bases outside the gene matches: 8. CDR3 nucleotides: TGTGCCAGCAGCCAAGGTAGCGGGACACCCTACGAGCAGTACTTC. Translated, it gives CASSQGSGTPYEQYF.

This clonotype was picked up a small number of times. The chain's CDR3 is CASSLWAVFQSGTDTQYF. The CDR3 DNA reads as TGCGCCAGCAGCTTGTGGGCAGTCTTCCAATCCGGAACAGATACGCAGTATTTT. The rearrangement uses TRBV5-1 and TRBJ2-3, with D unclear. Germline CDR1 and CDR2: SGHRS and YFSETQ. There are 18 residues in the CDR3. The V end was cut by 1 base, the J end by 3 bases, with 21 bases between.

CDR3 amino acids: CASSQVGGDGEQYF. The CDR3 DNA follows: TGCGCCAGCAGCCAAGTGGGGGGGGACGGGGAGCAGTACTTC. The chain recombines TRBV4-3 with TRBJ2-7; 7 bases map to TRBD2. The germline CDR1 and CDR2 sequences are LGHNA and YSLEER. V lost 1 base to trimming and J lost 7 bases; unmatched junction nucleotides: 7. The CDR3 consists of 14 residues.

This chain connects TRBV29-1 to TRBJ2-3; 7 positions match TRBD2. The CDR3 runs to 14 residues. With 3 bases clipped from V and 1 base from J, the junction kept 4 bases outside the gene matches. Germline CDR1 reads SQVTM; CDR2 reads ANQGSEA. The CDR3: CSVEGGRGTDTQYF. The CDR3 DNA sequence: TGCAGCGTTGAGGGCGGGAGAGGCACAGATACGCAGTATTTT.

This clonotype showed up just once. The V and J genes are TRBV20-1 and TRBJ2-7, with D possibly being TRBD1 (5 bases). V was cut by 6 bases and J by 4 bases, with 19 bases left in between. CDR1 is DFQATT, CDR2 SNEGSKA, per germline (reference sequence). The CDR3 runs to 14 residues. For the CDR3, the DNA is TGCAGTGCCGGTAAAGGCCGCGGACAATACGAGCAGTACTTC. It codes for CSAGKGRGQYEQYF.

This clonotype was counted only a few times. The genes are TRBV7-2 and TRBJ2-3; TRBD1 might be the D (6 bases). The V end was cut by 7 bases, the J end by 2 bases, with 13 bases between. CDR3 length: 14 residues. Germline CDR1 is SGHTA and CDR2 is FQGNSA. The CDR3: CASIDRTLTDTQYF. The CDR3 coding sequence is TGTGCCAGCATAGACAGGACCCTCACAGATACGCAGTATTTT.

This chain joins TRBV5-4 and TRBJ1-1, with D possibly matching TRBD1 (5 bases). Germline CDR1 is SGHNT and CDR2 is YYREEE (reference sequence). The V end was cut by 4 bases, the J end by 4 bases, with 14 bases between. The CDR3 consists of 14 residues. The CDR3 bases are TGTGCCAGCAGCCGGACCCAGGGCGGCACTGAAGCTTTCTTT. Its protein product is CASSRTQGGTEAFF.

The V gene is TRBV10-2, the J gene TRBJ2-5, with D possibly TRBD2 on 5 matching bases. Germline CDR1 is WSHSY and CDR2 is SAAADI. The CDR3 covers 14 residues. Trimming removed 0 bases at V and 4 bases at J, with 9 bases between. The CDR3 DNA is TGCGCCAGCAGTGAGTCAAGCCGGGGAGAGACCCAGTACTTC. Its protein product is CASSESSRGETQYF.

This clonotype came up a few times. V usage is TRBV20-1 and J usage is TRBJ2-1; possible D gene TRBD2, 6 bases. The CDR3 has 13 residues. V lost 3 bases and J lost 7, with 13 bases in between. Germline lookup yields CDR1 DFQATT and CDR2 SNEGSKA (reference sequence). The CDR3 region has the DNA TGCAGTGCTAGGGCGACTAGAAGGAATGAGCAGTTCTTC. Protein product: CSARATRRNEQFF.

The gene calls are TRBV5-1 and TRBJ2-1; D tentatively reads TRBD1 or TRBD2 (5 bases each). V lost 4 bases to trimming and J lost 4 bases, with 21 bases between them. Germline V lookup: CDR1 SGHRS, CDR2 YFSETQ. The CDR3 consists of 17 residues. The CDR3: CASSDARAGTLYNEQFF. The CDR3 coding sequence is TGCGCCAGCAGCGACGCCCGGGCAGGGACCTTATACAATGAGCAGTTCTTC.

The V gene is TRBV12-5, the J gene TRBJ2-1; D gene uncertain. Per germline, CDR1 LGHNT and CDR2 FRNRAP. Trimming cost V 2 bases and J 7 bases, with 3 bases left between them. The CDR3 spans 11 residues. Written as DNA, the CDR3 is TGTGCTAGTGGTTTGTTGAATGAGCAGTTCTTC. This gives the protein CASGLLNEQFF.

The chain combines TRBV3-1 with TRBJ2-7, with 10 bases lining up with TRBD1. CDR1 is LGHDT, CDR2 YNNKEL, per germline (reference sequence). This CDR3 is built from 19 residues. Trimming took 4 bases from V and 3 from J; bases not matched to a gene: 18. CDR3 sequence: CASSPGDRGFFGLFYEQYF. CDR3 nucleotide sequence: TGTGCCAGCAGCCCTGGGGACAGGGGTTTTTTTGGATTATTCTACGAGCAGTACTTC.

This clonotype appeared a few times. The germline gene is not matched at one end of the junction; a read error may be the cause. The CDR3 sequence: CASSLAGTSLGEQYF. The CDR3 DNA is TGTGCCAGCAGTTTAGCAGGGACTAGCTTGGGCGAGCAGTACTTC. The chain joins TRBV7-2 to TRBJ2-7, with 9 bases fitting TRBD2. The CDR3 extends over 15 amino acids. Germline loops: CDR1 SGHTA, CDR2 FQGNSA.

Only a few counts were recorded for this clonotype. DNA for the CDR3: TGTGCCAGCAGCCAAAGCTCCTACAATGAGCAGTTCTTC. Protein product: CASSQSSYNEQFF. The V gene is TRBV7-9, the J gene TRBJ2-1; D is ambiguous. Germline V gene lookup returns CDR1 SEHNR and CDR2 FQNEAQ (reference sequence). There are 13 residues in the CDR3. V was shortened by 5 bases and J by 0 bases, with 5 bases between the two germline ends.

This clonotype was seen a few times. The V call is TRBV15, the J call TRBJ1-1; D gene ambiguous. Trimming shortened V by 6 bases and J by 5 bases, and 10 bases separated the two germline ends. This CDR3 is 12 amino acids long. Germline-derived CDR1 and CDR2 are LNHNV and YYDKDF (reference sequence). The CDR3 here is CATRNPRTEAFF. CDR3 bases: TGTGCCACCAGGAACCCACGAACTGAAGCTTTCTTT.

The rearrangement links TRBV5-1 to TRBJ1-6; TRBD1 is a possible D gene (5 bases). This CDR3 is built from 14 residues. With 3 bases removed from V and 12 bases from J, the gap between germline ends came to 16 bases. Germline CDR1 and CDR2: SGHRS and YFSETQ. CDR3 nucleotide sequence: TGCGCCAGCAGCTCGGAGGGAGGGACTGGACCCCTCCACTTT. Its translation: CASSSEGGTGPLHF.

The chain couples TRBV6-2 or TRBV6-3 to TRBJ1-2; D not resolved. Trimming shortened V by 0 bases and J by 8 bases, and 7 bases separated the two germline ends. The germline gives CDR1 MNHEY, CDR2 SVGEGT. This CDR3 is 12 amino acids long. In DNA, the CDR3 is TGTGCCAGCAGTTACTCGATACGAGGCTACACCTTC. Residues: CASSYSIRGYTF.

This clonotype was detected ten times or more. One end of the junction fails to match germline, which may point to a read error. The chain has TRBV27 and TRBJ2-2; D is uncertain. Germline CDR1 MNHEY, CDR2 SMNVEV (reference sequence). The CDR3 runs to 13 residues. CDR3 residues: CASSLWGTGELFF. The CDR3 bases are TGCGCCAGCAGCTTGTGGGGCACCGGGGAGCTGTTTTTT.

This clonotype appeared a few times. This CDR3 reads CASTARTSGGTTDTQYF. The CDR3 coding sequence is TGTGCCAGCACCGCGAGGACTAGCGGGGGAACCACAGATACGCAGTATTTT. V gene TRBV28 combines with J gene TRBJ2-3; 13 bases are a match to TRBD2. CDR1 MDHEN and CDR2 SYDVKM come from the germline V gene. The ends lost 7 bases at V and 2 bases at J; junction bases unmatched: 9. The CDR3 spans 17 residues.

The chain has TRBV9 and TRBJ2-1; TRBD2 matches 11 bases. CDR1 is SGDLS and CDR2 is YYNGEE in the germline V gene. This CDR3 region has 17 residues. The V gene end was trimmed by 3 bases and the J gene end by 0 bases; junction bases not matched to a gene: 5. The CDR3 region is CASSEGLAVSSYNEQFF. The CDR3, as DNA: TGTGCCAGCAGCGAGGGACTAGCGGTAAGCTCCTACAATGAGCAGTTCTTC. The full variable domain, in which reference TRBV9 and TRBJ2-1 provide the parts outside the CDR3, is DSGVTQTPKHLITATGQRVTLRCSPRSGDLSVYWYQQSLDQGLQFLIQYYNGEERAKGNILERFSAQQFPDLHSELNLSSLELGDSALYFCASSEGLAVSSYNEQFFGPGTRLTVL.

The CDR3 is CATSRVGAVGPTYEQYF. The CDR3 DNA reads as TGTGCCACCAGCAGAGTCGGTGCTGTCGGACCCACCTACGAGCAGTACTTC. The gene calls are TRBV15 and TRBJ2-7, with no clear D. The V end lost 1 base, the J end lost 2 bases, and 18 bases lay between the germline ends. The germline V gene has CDR1 LNHNV and CDR2 YYDKDF (reference sequence). The length of the CDR3 is 17 residues.